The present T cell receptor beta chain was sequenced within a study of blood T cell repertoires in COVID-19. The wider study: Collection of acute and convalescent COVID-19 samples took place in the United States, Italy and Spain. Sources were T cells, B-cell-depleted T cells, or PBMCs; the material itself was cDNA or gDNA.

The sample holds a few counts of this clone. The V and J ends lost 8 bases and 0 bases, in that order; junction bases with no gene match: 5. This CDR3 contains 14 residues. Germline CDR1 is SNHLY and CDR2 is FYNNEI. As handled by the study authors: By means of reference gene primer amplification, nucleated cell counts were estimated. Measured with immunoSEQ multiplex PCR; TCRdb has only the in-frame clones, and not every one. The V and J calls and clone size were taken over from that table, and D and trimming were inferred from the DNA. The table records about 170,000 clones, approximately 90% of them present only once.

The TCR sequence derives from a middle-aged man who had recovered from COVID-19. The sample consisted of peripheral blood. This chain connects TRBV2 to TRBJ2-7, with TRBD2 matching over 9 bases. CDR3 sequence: CASRGRANSYEQYF. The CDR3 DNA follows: TGTGCCAGCCGCGGGAGGGCCAACTCCTACGAGCAGTACTTC.